The clone carrying this T cell receptor (beta chain) was seen a few times. The sample originates from a study of CD8 T cells in ankylosing spondylitis. TCRdb re-derived calls from the 5' RACE reads in MiXCR, one entry per CDR3 protein. The sample comprises approximately 200,000 distinct CDR3 sequences, 9.5% to 15% of which are singletons, and about 15% rests with the top ten. Per the germline V gene, CDR1 is SGHRS and CDR2 is YFSETQ. CDR3 size: 14 residues. V dropped 6 bases and J dropped 7 bases, with 16 bases sitting between them. The material sequenced was blood, either unsorted or a sorted T cell fraction (not recorded which). The source of this sequence is a male donor with ankylosing spondylitis or in good health (not recorded which). The gene calls are TRBV5-1 and TRBJ2-2, with D maybe TRBD2 (7 bases). The CDR3 protein is CASTPAGAGGELFF. The DNA of the CDR3 is TGCGCCAGCACTCCCGCGGGGGCCGGCGGGGAGCTGTTTTTT.